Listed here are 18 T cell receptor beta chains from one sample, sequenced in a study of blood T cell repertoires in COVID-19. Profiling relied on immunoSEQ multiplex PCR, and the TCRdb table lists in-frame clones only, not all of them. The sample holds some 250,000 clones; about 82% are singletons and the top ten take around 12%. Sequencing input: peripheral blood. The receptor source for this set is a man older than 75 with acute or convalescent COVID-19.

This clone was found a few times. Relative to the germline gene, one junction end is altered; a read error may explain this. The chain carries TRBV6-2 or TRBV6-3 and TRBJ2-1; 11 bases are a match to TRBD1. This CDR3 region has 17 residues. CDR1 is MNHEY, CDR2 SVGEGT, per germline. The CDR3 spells CASSYSLGQGVNNEQFF. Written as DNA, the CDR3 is TGTGCCAGCAGCTACTCGCTGGGACAGGGGGTGAATAATGAGCAGTTCTTC.

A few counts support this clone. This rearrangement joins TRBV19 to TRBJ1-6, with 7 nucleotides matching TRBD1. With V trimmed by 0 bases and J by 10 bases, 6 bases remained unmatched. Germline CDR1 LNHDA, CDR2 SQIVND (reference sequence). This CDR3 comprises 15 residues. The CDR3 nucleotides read TGTGCCAGTAGTATAGAGGAAAGGGGGCTGTCACCCCTCCACTTT. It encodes CASSIEERGLSPLHF.

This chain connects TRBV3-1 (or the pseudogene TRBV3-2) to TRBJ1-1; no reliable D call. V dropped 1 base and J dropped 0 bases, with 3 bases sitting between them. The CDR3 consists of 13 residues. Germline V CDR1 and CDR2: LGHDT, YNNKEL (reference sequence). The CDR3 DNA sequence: TGTGCCAGCAGCCAAGCGGTGAACACTGAAGCTTTCTTT. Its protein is CASSQAVNTEAFF.

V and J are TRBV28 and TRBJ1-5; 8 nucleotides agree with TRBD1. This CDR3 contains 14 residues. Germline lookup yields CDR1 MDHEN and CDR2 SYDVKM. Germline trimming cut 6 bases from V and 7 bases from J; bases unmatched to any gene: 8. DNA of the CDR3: TGTGCCAGCAGGCGAACAGGGGGAGGCCAGCCCCAGCATTTT. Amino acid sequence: CASRRTGGGQPQHF.

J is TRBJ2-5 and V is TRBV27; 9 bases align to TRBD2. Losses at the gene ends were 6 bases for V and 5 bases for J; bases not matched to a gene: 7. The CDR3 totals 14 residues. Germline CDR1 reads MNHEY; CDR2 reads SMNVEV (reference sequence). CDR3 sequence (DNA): TGTGCCAGCAGACTAGCGGGTCCCCAGGAGACCCAGTACTTC. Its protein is CASRLAGPQETQYF.

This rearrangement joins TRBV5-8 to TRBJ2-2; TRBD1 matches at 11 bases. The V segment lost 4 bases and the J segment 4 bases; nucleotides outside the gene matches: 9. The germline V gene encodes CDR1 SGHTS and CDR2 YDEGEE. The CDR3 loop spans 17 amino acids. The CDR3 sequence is CASSRDRGFVTTGELFF. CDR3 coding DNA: TGTGCCAGCAGCCGGGACAGGGGGTTCGTTACCACCGGGGAGCTGTTTTTT.

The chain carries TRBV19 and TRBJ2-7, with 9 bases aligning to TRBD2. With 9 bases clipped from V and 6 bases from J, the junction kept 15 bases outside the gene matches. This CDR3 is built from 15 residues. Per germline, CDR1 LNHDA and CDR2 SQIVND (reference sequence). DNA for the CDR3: TGTGCCAGCCGAGGGGGGGCTAGCGGGATCGGCGAGCAGTACTTC. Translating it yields CASRGGASGIGEQYF.

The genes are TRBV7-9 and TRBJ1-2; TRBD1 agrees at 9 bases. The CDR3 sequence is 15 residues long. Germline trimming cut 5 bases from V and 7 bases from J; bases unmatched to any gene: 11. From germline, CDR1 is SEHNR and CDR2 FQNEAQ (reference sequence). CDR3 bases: TGTGCCAGCAGCAAATCAGGGACAGGGATATCTGGCTACACCTTC. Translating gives CASSKSGTGISGYTF.

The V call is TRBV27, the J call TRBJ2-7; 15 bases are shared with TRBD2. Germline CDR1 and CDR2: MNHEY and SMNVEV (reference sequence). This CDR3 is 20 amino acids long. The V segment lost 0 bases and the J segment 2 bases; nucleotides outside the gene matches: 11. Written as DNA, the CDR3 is TGTGCCAGCAGTTTATCGATGGGACTAGCGGGAGGACCCGCCACCTACGAGCAGTACTTC. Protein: CASSLSMGLAGGPATYEQYF.

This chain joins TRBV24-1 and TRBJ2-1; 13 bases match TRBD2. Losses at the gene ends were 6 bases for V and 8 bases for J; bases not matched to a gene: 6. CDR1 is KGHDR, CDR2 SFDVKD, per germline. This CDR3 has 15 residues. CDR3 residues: CATSKLAGGTDEQFF. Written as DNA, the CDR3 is TGTGCCACCAGTAAACTAGCGGGAGGGACTGATGAGCAGTTCTTC.

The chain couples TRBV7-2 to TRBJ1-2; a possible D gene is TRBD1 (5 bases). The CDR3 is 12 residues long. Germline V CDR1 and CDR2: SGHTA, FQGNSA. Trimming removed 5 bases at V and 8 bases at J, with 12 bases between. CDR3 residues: CASSRYGGGYTF. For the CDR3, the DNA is TGTGCCAGCAGCCGGTACGGGGGGGGCTACACCTTC.

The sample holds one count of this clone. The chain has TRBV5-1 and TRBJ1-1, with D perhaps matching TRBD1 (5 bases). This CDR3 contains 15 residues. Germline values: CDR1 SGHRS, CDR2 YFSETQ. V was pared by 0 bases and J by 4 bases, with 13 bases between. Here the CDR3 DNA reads TGCGCCAGCAGCTTGGACACTGCGGGGGGCACTGAAGCTTTCTTT. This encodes CASSLDTAGGTEAFF. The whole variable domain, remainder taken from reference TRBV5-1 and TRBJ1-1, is KAGVTQTPRYLIKTRGQQVTLSCSPISGHRSVSWYQQTPGQGLQFLFEYFSETQRNKGNFPGRFSGRQFSNSRSEMNVSTLELGDSALYLCASSLDTAGGTEAFFGQGTRLTVV.

CDR3 in amino acids: CASSPQYRETQYF. In DNA, the CDR3 is TGTGCCAGCAGCCCCCAATACCGGGAGACCCAGTACTTC. The J gene is TRBJ2-5, the V gene TRBV3-1 (or the pseudogene TRBV3-2); no reliable D call. V lost 4 bases and J lost 5, with 11 bases in between. The CDR3 is 13 amino acids. Germline assignment: CDR1 LGHDT and CDR2 YNNKEL (reference sequence).

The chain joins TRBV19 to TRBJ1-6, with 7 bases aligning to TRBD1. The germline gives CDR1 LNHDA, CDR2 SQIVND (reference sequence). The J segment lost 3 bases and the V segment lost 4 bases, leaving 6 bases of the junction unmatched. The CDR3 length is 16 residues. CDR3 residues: CASSTSDRDYNSPLHF. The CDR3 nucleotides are TGTGCCAGTAGTACATCCGACAGGGACTATAATTCACCCCTCCACTTT.

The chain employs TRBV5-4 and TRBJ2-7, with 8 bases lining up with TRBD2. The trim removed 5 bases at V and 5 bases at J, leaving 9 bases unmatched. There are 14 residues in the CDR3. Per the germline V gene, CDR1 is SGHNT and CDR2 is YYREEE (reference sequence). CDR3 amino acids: CASSQSGGFHEQYF. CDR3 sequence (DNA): TGTGCCAGCAGTCAAAGCGGGGGTTTCCACGAGCAGTACTTC.

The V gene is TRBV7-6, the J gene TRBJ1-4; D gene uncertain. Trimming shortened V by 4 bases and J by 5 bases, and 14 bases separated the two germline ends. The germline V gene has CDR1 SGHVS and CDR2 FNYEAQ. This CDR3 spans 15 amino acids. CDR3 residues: CASSSTGKPNEKLFF. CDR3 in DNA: TGTGCCAGCAGCTCAACCGGGAAACCAAATGAAAAACTGTTTTTT.

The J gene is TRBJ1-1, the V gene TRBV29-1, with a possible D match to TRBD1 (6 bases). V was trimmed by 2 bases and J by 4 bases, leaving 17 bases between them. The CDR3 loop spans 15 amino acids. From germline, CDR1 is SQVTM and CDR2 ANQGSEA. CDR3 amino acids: CSVERDTGRGTEAFF. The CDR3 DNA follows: TGCAGCGTTGAAAGGGATACAGGGAGGGGCACTGAAGCTTTCTTT.

The CDR3 loop reads CASSQMGPVSGAQYF. The CDR3 region has the DNA TGTGCCAGCAGCCAGATGGGACCCGTCTCAGGGGCCCAGTACTTC. The rearrangement uses TRBV3-1 (or the pseudogene TRBV3-2) and TRBJ2-5, with D possibly being TRBD1 (6 bases). The CDR3 extends over 15 amino acids. From germline, CDR1 is LGHDT and CDR2 YNNKEL (reference sequence). The V and J ends lost 3 bases and 9 bases respectively, with 20 bases between them.